The sequence of this T cell receptor (beta chain) was determined in a study of blood T cell repertoires in COVID-19 (dated by TCRdb to between 2020 and 2021). Regarding the study in general: Samples covering the acute and convalescent phases of COVID-19 were provided by collaborators in the United States, Italy and Spain. The material from the prospective study consisted of cDNA or gDNA derived from T cells, B-cell-depleted T cells, or PBMCs. Deeply sampled blood TCRbeta repertoires from subjects exposed to, actively infected with, or recovered from COVID-19 were included in the dataset. A freely available public database, intended as a resource for researchers studying the immune response to SARS-CoV-2, is where the repertoires were released. The samples were drawn from two sources: the first 160 participants of the ongoing ImmuneRACE study, and 1,254 subjects contributed by 6 global collaborators. A de-identified subject ID, COVID-19 status, age in years and sex were almost always included in the sample metadata. Where available, HLA class I and class II types were obtained from metadata supplied by the sample provider rather than from assay-based typing.

On the study overall, not on this receptor specifically: Clinical and demographic metadata were provided uncurated, with the amount varying by source and participant.

As regards this clone: Its antigen target is currently unknown. Base qualities are not recorded, but no much larger clone differs from it by a single base.

The immunoSEQ Assay, a bias-controlled multiplex PCR, was used to amplify TCRbeta CDR3 regions from genomic DNA. The study's own analysis went as follows. The number of nucleated cells in each sample was estimated by amplification of reference gene primers within the assay. To quantify the absolute abundance of each unique TCRbeta CDR3 rearrangement, sequence reads were collapsed and filtered. For each sample, productive Simpson clonality was calculated by taking the square root of Simpson's diversity index across productive rearrangements. Entries here come from immuneACCESS through TCRdb and include only in-frame sequences with V and J called. Some clones fail to appear in such tables; in the studies checked, an unresolved V gene covers under half of the shortfall, and the cause of the remainder is unknown. The V and J calls and clone size were taken over from that table, and D and trimming were inferred from the DNA. The sample includes approximately 260,000 clones, with roughly 87% observed a single time. Roughly 6% of the sample rests with the top ten.

From V the trimming removes 4 bases and from J it removes 6 bases, while the gene matches leave 3 bases of the junction unaccounted for. Including cysteine and phenylalanine, the CDR3 has 13 amino acids. Kept here is only the CDR3 DNA, which spans 39 bases and is read in frame from base 1. Participants in the prospective study were aged about 18 to 89 years, lived in under 30 United States geographic areas, and enrolled through a virtual design. Cohort assignment in the prospective study relied on participant-reported clinical history from a screening survey and a study questionnaire. In the prospective study, mobile phlebotomists collected whole blood, serum and a nasopharyngeal or oropharyngeal swab from each participant. Prospective study participants could optionally give additional blood draws and questionnaires over an approximately 2-month period. Before DNA extraction, prospective study blood samples were shipped either frozen or at room temperature.

The sequenced sample was PBMCs or T cells enriched from blood (not recorded which). This TCR derives from a woman in her 30s with acute COVID-19. Here the chain combines TRBV12-3 or TRBV12-4 and TRBJ2-3; 8 bases in between match TRBD2. The DNA sequence follows: TGTGCCAGCAGTTCGGCTAGCGGGGATACGCAGTATTTT. Its protein is CASSSASGDTQYF.